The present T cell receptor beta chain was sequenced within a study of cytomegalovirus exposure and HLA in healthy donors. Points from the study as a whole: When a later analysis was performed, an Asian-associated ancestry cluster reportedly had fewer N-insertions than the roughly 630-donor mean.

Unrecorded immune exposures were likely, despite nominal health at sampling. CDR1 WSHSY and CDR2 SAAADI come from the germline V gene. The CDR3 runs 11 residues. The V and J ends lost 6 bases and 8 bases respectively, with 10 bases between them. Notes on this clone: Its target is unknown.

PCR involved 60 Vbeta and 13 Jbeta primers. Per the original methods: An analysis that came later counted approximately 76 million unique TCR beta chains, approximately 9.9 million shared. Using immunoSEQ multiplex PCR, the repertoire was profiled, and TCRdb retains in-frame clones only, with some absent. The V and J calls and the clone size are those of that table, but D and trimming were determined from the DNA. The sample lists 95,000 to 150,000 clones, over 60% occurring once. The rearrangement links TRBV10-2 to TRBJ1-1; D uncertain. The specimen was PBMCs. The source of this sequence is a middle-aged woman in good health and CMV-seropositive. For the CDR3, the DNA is TGCGCCAGCAGCCTGCGGGCGGAAGCTTTCTTT. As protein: CASSLRAEAFF.